The present T cell receptor beta chain was sequenced within a study of response to subunit inactivated influenza vaccine. The germline V gene has CDR1 MDHEN and CDR2 SYDVKM. There are 14 residues in the CDR3. Unmatched junction bases numbered 9, after V lost 6 bases and J lost 6 bases. TCRdb reanalysed the RT-PCR reads using MiXCR and keeps one entry per CDR3 protein. The data show some 570,000 distinct CDR3 sequences, 10% to 12% seen once. General study results and limits: After each seasonal influenza vaccination, few new T cells are recruited, the authors suggested.

This clonotype was seen only a few times. The antigen is undetermined. Another study also made use of these data, one on T cells expressing NK-cell markers. That investigation notes: Scientists made TCR beta cDNA using 5'RACE template switching with UMIs. Of eight sequenced donors, seven were HCMV-seropositive and one HCMV-seronegative. An anti-gamma-delta TCR antibody confined sorting to alpha-beta TCR T cells across several of the experiments. There were several donors in whom these clonotypes also led the CD3+CD56-NKG2C+ fraction.

The sequencing here drew on PBMCs from blood, taken on the day of vaccination. This receptor was obtained from a man in his forties or fifties who received an inactivated influenza vaccine. The chain is built from TRBV28 and TRBJ2-7; 9 bases fit TRBD1. CDR3 nucleotide sequence: TGTGCCAGCAGCCCCGGGACAGGGCTCGTCGAGCAGTACTTC. Protein: CASSPGTGLVEQYF. Supplemented by reference TRBV28 and TRBJ2-7, the full variable domain reads DVKVTQSSRYLVKRTGEKVFLECVQDMDHENMFWYRQDPGLGLRLIYFSYDVKMKEKGDIPEGYSVSREKKERFSLILESASTNQTSMYLCASSPGTGLVEQYFGPGTRLTVT.